Presented here are 23 T cell receptor beta chains from one specimen sequenced in a study of regulatory T cells in long-lasting Graves disease. The time point here: newly diagnosed GD, antithyroid drugs for less than 3 months. With RNA extracted from PBMCs as input, the TCR library was made. Researchers made TCR beta libraries by using iRepertoire HTBI primers and running Arm-PCR on CDR3 regions. TCRdb used MiXCR to reprocess the multiplex PCR reads, holding one entry per CDR3 protein. Of around 250,000 distinct CDR3 sequences listed, about 17% were seen once; the top ten hold around 21%. Sequences were derived from peripheral blood mononuclear cells (PBMCs), sampled at new diagnosis, from a patient treated with antithyroid drugs. All receptors derive from a female donor with Graves disease.

This clonotype was seen a few times. Given a much more abundant clone one base away, this may be a read error. The chain employs TRBV24-1 and TRBJ2-3, with D perhaps matching TRBD1 or TRBD2 (5 bases each). TRBJ2-7 explains the end of the DNA better; the J call may be wrong. Germline CDR1 and CDR2: KGHDR and SFDVKD. CDR3 length equals 18 residues. CDR3 coding DNA: TGTGCCACCGGTGATTTGCGTGGGGCGGGTACCACCACCTACGAGCAGTACTTC. Translating gives CATGDLRGAGTTTYEQYF.

Concerning this clonotype itself: This may come from a read error, since a much larger clone is one base off. The CDR3 sequence is CASSQRGGLREKLFF. For the CDR3, the DNA is TGTGCCAGCAGCCAAAGGGGAGGGCTTCGCGAAAAACTGTTTTTT. The chain recombines TRBV14 with TRBJ1-4, with a weak D call TRBD1 (5 bases). Germline CDR1 SGHDN, CDR2 FVKESK. The CDR3 sequence is 15 residues long. Trimming took off 2 bases at V and 8 bases at J, with 15 bases between the two ends. The full variable domain, rest sourced from reference TRBV14 and TRBJ1-4, is EAGVTQFPSHSVIEKGQTVTLRCDPISGHDNLYWYRRVMGKEIKFLLHFVKESKQDESGMPNNRFLAERTGGTYSTLKVQPAELEDSGVYFCASSQRGGLREKLFFGSGTQLSVL.

The chain is built from TRBV29-1 and TRBJ2-4; maybe TRBD1 (6 bases). Germline V CDR1 and CDR2: SQVTM, ANQGSEA. V was cut by 5 bases and J by 5 bases, with 10 bases left in between. This CDR3 comprises 12 residues. CDR3 DNA: TGCAGCGTTTGGGGGCTGGAAAACATTCAGTACTTC. Translated: CSVWGLENIQYF.

With regard to this clonotype: A read error is the likely source, as a far larger clone sits one nucleotide away. This chain links TRBV13 with TRBJ1-4, with a weak D call TRBD1 (5 bases). V was clipped by 5 bases and J by 11 bases, with 18 bases between them. The CDR3 extends over 14 amino acids. Germline V gene lookup returns CDR1 PRHDT and CDR2 FYEKMQ (reference sequence). CDR3 nucleotide sequence: TGTGCCAGCAGCCCGGGGACCTCCCGGGGGAAACTGTTTTTT. It translates to CASSPGTSRGKLFF.

This clonotype was counted many times. The junction departs from germline at one end; a sequencing error may be responsible. This sequence joins TRBV12-3 or TRBV12-4 and TRBJ2-1; a weak D match, TRBD2 (6 bases). The CDR3 is 14 residues long. The CDR3: CASSLGGDYNEQFF. Here the CDR3 DNA reads TGTGCCAGCAGCTTAGGAGGGGACTACAATGAGCAGTTCTTC.

At least ten counts were recorded for this clonotype. CDR3 coding DNA: TGTGCCAGCAGCCAAGCTAGCGGGAGTAGCGCAGATACGCAGTATTTT. Translation: CASSQASGSSADTQYF. V usage is TRBV3-1 and J usage is TRBJ2-3; 10 bases fit TRBD2. The CDR3 covers 16 residues. With 1 base clipped from V and 4 bases from J, the junction kept 5 bases outside the gene matches. Germline assignment: CDR1 LGHDT and CDR2 YNNKEL (reference sequence).

This clonotype was picked up many times. V and J are TRBV7-3 and TRBJ1-1, with D possibly matching TRBD1 (5 bases). The CDR3 consists of 14 residues. The germline V gene has CDR1 SGHTA and CDR2 FQGTGA. V lost 0 bases to trimming and J lost 5 bases, with 10 bases between them. The CDR3: CASSLTGGLTEAFF. Here the CDR3 DNA reads TGTGCCAGCAGCTTAACGGGGGGTTTGACTGAAGCTTTCTTT.

This clonotype was seen a handful of times. The chain combines TRBV24-1 with TRBJ2-1; D possibly corresponds to TRBD1 (7 bases). The CDR3 has 16 residues. Germline V lookup: CDR1 KGHDR, CDR2 SFDVKD. V shed 4 bases and J shed 1 base, with 13 bases lying between them. CDR3 amino acids: CATSDIQGGSYNEQFF. The CDR3 bases are TGTGCCACCAGTGACATTCAGGGGGGTTCCTACAATGAGCAGTTCTTC.

A few counts support this clonotype. V and J are TRBV10-3 and TRBJ2-6; 7 bases agree with TRBD1. The CDR3 spans 16 residues. Germline loops: CDR1 ENHRY, CDR2 SYGVKD. V shed 10 bases, J shed 0 bases, and the junction held 9 bases outside the gene matches. The CDR3, as DNA: TGTGCCACGACTACAGGGGCCCTCTCTGGGGCCAACGTCCTGACTTTC. Encoded protein: CATTTGALSGANVLTF.

The chain recombines TRBV4-1 with TRBJ2-3; possible D gene TRBD1, 7 bases. Germline assignment: CDR1 MGHRA and CDR2 YSYEKL. The CDR3 totals 13 residues. V was cut by 4 bases and J by 4 bases, with 9 bases left in between. The CDR3 DNA sequence: TGCGCCAGCAGCCCAGGGGGGTCAGATACGCAGTATTTT. Amino acids: CASSPGGSDTQYF.

This clonotype was recorded at least ten times. This rearrangement joins TRBV29-1 to TRBJ2-3; 7 bases map to TRBD2. V lost 6 bases, J lost 1 base, and 19 bases stayed unmatched. The germline V gene encodes CDR1 SQVTM and CDR2 ANQGSEA. This CDR3 is 18 amino acids long. The CDR3 DNA reads as TGCAGCGTCTCCCCCGTGGAGGTAGCGGGCCTCCGCACAGATACGCAGTATTTT. This gives the protein CSVSPVEVAGLRTDTQYF.

Many counts were recorded for this clonotype. V is TRBV20-1 and J is TRBJ2-4, with 10 bases aligning to TRBD2. From germline, CDR1 is DFQATT and CDR2 SNEGSKA (reference sequence). The CDR3 spans 16 residues. V shed 5 bases, J shed 3 bases, and the junction held 10 bases outside the gene matches. This CDR3 is CSAGSMTSGYKNIQYF. The CDR3 DNA sequence: TGCAGTGCTGGGTCCATGACTAGCGGGTACAAAAACATTCAGTACTTC.

This clonotype was seen repeatedly, ten times or more. The rearrangement uses TRBV7-9 and TRBJ1-5; weak D call: TRBD1 (5 bases). This CDR3 is 13 amino acids long. Trimming removed 5 bases from V and 5 bases from J, with 10 bases in between. CDR1 is SEHNR, CDR2 FQNEAQ, per germline (reference sequence). For the CDR3, the DNA is TGTGCCAGCAGCCCACGCAGGGATCAGCCCCAGCATTTT. Amino acid sequence: CASSPRRDQPQHF.

The chain links TRBV4-2 to TRBJ1-4, with a possible D match to TRBD1 (5 bases). V gave up 4 bases and J gave up 0 bases, with 15 bases separating them. The CDR3 is 17 residues long. Germline CDR1 LGHNA, CDR2 YNFKEQ. Here the CDR3 reads CASSRGEGPATNEKLFF. DNA for the CDR3: TGTGCCAGCAGCCGCGGGGAGGGGCCCGCAACTAATGAAAAACTGTTTTTT.

Of note for this clonotype: A much more abundant neighbour one base away suggests this may be a read error. CDR3 protein: CASSRDRGLEETQYF. The CDR3 coding sequence is TGTGCCAGCAGCCGAGACAGGGGGTTGGAAGAGACCCAGTACTTC. The chain is built from TRBV27 and TRBJ2-5; 9 bases align to TRBD1. The CDR3 spans 15 residues. With V trimmed by 6 bases and J by 3 bases, 8 bases remained unmatched. The germline V gene encodes CDR1 MNHEY and CDR2 SMNVEV (reference sequence).

Comment on this clonotype: This may be a read error: a much more frequent sequence differs by one nucleotide. The missing conserved phenylalanine or tryptophan at the end of this CDR3 makes a read error likely. This chain connects TRBV6-5 to TRBJ1-2, with D uncertain. CDR1 MNHEY and CDR2 SVGAGI come from the germline V gene. The length of the CDR3 is 16 residues. V lost 0 bases and J lost 4, with 15 bases in between. The DNA for the CDR3 is TGTGCCAGCAGTTACTCGGCGGGTTCACGGGGCTATGGCTACACCTGC. Its protein is CASSYSAGSRGYGYTC.

This rearrangement joins TRBV11-2 to TRBJ2-2; maybe TRBD1 (5 bases). V was cut by 7 bases and J by 6 bases, with 15 bases left in between. Germline assignment: CDR1 SGHAT and CDR2 FQNNGV. The CDR3 has 14 amino acids. The CDR3 DNA sequence: TGTGCCAGCAAGGGCGACAGATCGGCCGGGGAGCTGTTTTTT. Translating gives CASKGDRSAGELFF.

This clonotype was seen many times. V gene TRBV24-1 combines with J gene TRBJ1-2; D gene unclear. The V end was cut by 3 bases, the J end by 3 bases, with 10 bases between. This CDR3 spans 14 amino acids. Germline CDR1 reads KGHDR; CDR2 reads SFDVKD. CDR3 region: CATSDVGLDYGYTF. CDR3 bases: TGTGCCACCAGTGATGTGGGCTTAGACTATGGCTACACCTTC.

This clonotype was observed many times. J is TRBJ1-3 and V is TRBV2, with 7 nucleotides matching TRBD1. This CDR3 is 17 amino acids long. The germline V gene has CDR1 SNHLY and CDR2 FYNNEI. The ends lost 4 bases at V and 0 bases at J; junction bases unmatched: 9. The CDR3 DNA sequence: TGTGCCAGCAGTGGAGGAATTGGGACAGACTCTGGAAACACCATATATTTT. It specifies CASSGGIGTDSGNTIYF.

This clonotype has at least ten counts. The J gene is TRBJ2-7, the V gene TRBV4-1; TRBD1 matches at 7 bases. CDR1 MGHRA and CDR2 YSYEKL come from the germline V gene. The CDR3 covers 17 residues. The V segment lost 1 base and the J segment 1 base; nucleotides outside the gene matches: 10. CDR3 residues: CASSQGLPGTASYEQYF. DNA for the CDR3: TGCGCCAGCAGCCAAGGTTTACCCGGGACAGCGTCCTACGAGCAGTACTTC.

This clonotype was seen ten or more times. The chain links TRBV28 to TRBJ2-7, with 10 bases fitting TRBD1. V was pared by 6 bases and J by 2 bases, with 10 bases of the junction left unmatched. This CDR3 spans 16 amino acids. Germline CDR1 is MDHEN and CDR2 is SYDVKM. CDR3 nucleotides: TGTGCCAGCAGCCGATCATCCGGGACAGGGGCCTACGAGCAGTACTTC. This gives the protein CASSRSSGTGAYEQYF. Complete variable domain (other parts from reference TRBV28 and TRBJ2-7): DVKVTQSSRYLVKRTGEKVFLECVQDMDHENMFWYRQDPGLGLRLIYFSYDVKMKEKGDIPEGYSVSREKKERFSLILESASTNQTSMYLCASSRSSGTGAYEQYFGPGTRLTVT.

This clonotype was counted many times. V usage is TRBV20-1 and J usage is TRBJ2-6; D is unresolved. The ends were cut back, 6 bases at V and 4 bases at J, with 4 bases in the middle. Germline CDR1 reads DFQATT; CDR2 reads SNEGSKA (reference sequence). This CDR3 region has 11 residues. The CDR3 reads CSARGANVLTF. The CDR3 coding sequence is TGCAGTGCCAGGGGGGCCAACGTCCTGACTTTC.

This clonotype showed up many times. This sequence joins TRBV5-4 and TRBJ2-3; TRBD2 matches at 12 bases. V lost 4 bases to trimming and J lost 5 bases; unmatched junction nucleotides: 11. Germline V gives CDR1 SGHNT, CDR2 YYREEE (reference sequence). This CDR3 is built from 17 residues. The CDR3 spells CASSPRASGRGGDTQYF. CDR3 DNA sequence: TGTGCCAGCAGCCCGAGGGCTAGCGGGAGGGGTGGAGATACGCAGTATTTT.